This entry lists 25 T cell receptor beta chains sequenced from one sample in a study of blood T cell repertoires in COVID-19. Assay: immunoSEQ multiplex PCR; the TCRdb copy retains only in-frame clones and omits some. This sample has fewer than 250,000 clones, with about 86% found just once. The source material was PBMCs or T cells enriched from blood (not recorded which). The receptor set was obtained from a woman aged 40 to 50 with acute COVID-19.

The chain carries TRBV5-1 and TRBJ2-3, with a weak D call TRBD2 (6 bases). CDR1 and CDR2 from the germline V gene are SGHRS and YFSETQ. CDR3 length: 15 residues. Deletions cut 0 bases from V and 2 bases from J, with 10 bases between. The CDR3, as DNA: TGCGCCAGCAGCTTGGTAGCTAGCGCCACAGATACGCAGTATTTT. This encodes CASSLVASATDTQYF.

The chain uses TRBV28 and TRBJ2-3; 7 bases map to TRBD2. CDR3 length: 15 amino acids. With 6 bases clipped from V and 1 base from J, the junction kept 7 bases outside the gene matches. Germline V gene data show CDR1 as MDHEN and CDR2 as SYDVKM. The CDR3: CASRSAGVGTDTQYF. CDR3 coding DNA: TGTGCCAGCAGATCTGCGGGAGTTGGCACAGATACGCAGTATTTT.

The chain has TRBV7-3 and TRBJ2-5; D is perhaps TRBD2 (6 bases). V was pared by 3 bases and J by 4 bases, with 15 bases between. Germline V gene sequence: CDR1 SGHTA, CDR2 FQGTGA. CDR3 size: 15 residues. The CDR3 sequence is CASSLTGSRGETQYF. CDR3 sequence (DNA): TGTGCCAGCAGCTTGACCGGGAGTAGGGGAGAGACCCAGTACTTC.

CDR3 sequence: CASSIDRLAGGGNEQFF. CDR3 DNA: TGTGCCAGTAGTATAGATAGGCTAGCGGGTGGGGGCAATGAGCAGTTCTTC. J is TRBJ2-1 and V is TRBV19; 8 bases fit TRBD2. The germline V gene encodes CDR1 LNHDA and CDR2 SQIVND (reference sequence). There are 17 residues in the CDR3. Trimming took 0 bases from V and 6 from J; bases not matched to a gene: 10.

This sequence joins TRBV9 and TRBJ2-5; no clear D gene. The CDR3 runs 14 residues. The germline CDR1 and CDR2 sequences are SGDLS and YYNGEE. Trimming took 0 bases from V and 5 from J, leaving 11 bases between them. CDR3 sequence reads: CASSVEAPWETQYF. CDR3 coding DNA: TGTGCCAGCAGCGTAGAAGCCCCGTGGGAGACCCAGTACTTC.

The CDR3 DNA sequence: TGTGCCAGTAGCCTTTCGGGGGATCCCCAAGCAACTAATGAAAAACTGTTTTTT. Translated: CASSLSGDPQATNEKLFF. This chain links TRBV19 with TRBJ1-4, with D possibly TRBD1 on 5 matching bases. The V end was cut by 6 bases, the J end by 0 bases, with 20 bases between. CDR1 and CDR2 (germline): LNHDA, SQIVND (reference sequence). The CDR3 contains 18 residues. Filled out from reference TRBV19 and TRBJ1-4, the complete variable domain reads DGGITQSPKYLFRKEGQNVTLSCEQNLNHDAMYWYRQDPGQGLRLIYYSQIVNDFQKGDIAEGYSVSREKKESFPLTVTSAQKNPTAFYLCASSLSGDPQATNEKLFFGSGTQLSVL.

The chain recombines TRBV10-2 with TRBJ1-2; D unclear. Germline loops: CDR1 WSHSY, CDR2 SAAADI. The V end lost 0 bases, the J end lost 8 bases, and 13 bases lay between the germline ends. CDR3 length: 14 amino acids. CDR3 protein: CASSESTRGTGYTF. The CDR3 DNA reads as TGCGCCAGCAGTGAGTCGACTCGAGGAACGGGCTACACCTTC.

This chain links TRBV29-1 with TRBJ2-7, with TRBD1 matching 10 bases. Germline trimming cut 6 bases from V and 3 bases from J; bases unmatched to any gene: 2. The CDR3 runs to 12 residues. Germline assignment: CDR1 SQVTM and CDR2 ANQGSEA. As DNA, the CDR3 is TGCAGCGTCGGACAGGGGGTCTACGAGCAGTACTTC. As protein: CSVGQGVYEQYF.

The CDR3 region has the DNA TGTGCCAGCAGGCTAGACAGGGCGCTCGACACTGAAGCTTTCTTT. Translation: CASRLDRALDTEAFF. The chain carries TRBV2 and TRBJ1-1, with 7 bases fitting TRBD1. Germline assignment: CDR1 SNHLY and CDR2 FYNNEI. Trimming took 6 bases from V and 3 from J; bases not matched to a gene: 10. CDR3 size: 15 residues.

V usage is TRBV7-9 and J usage is TRBJ2-1, with D maybe TRBD2 (5 bases). V was cut by 3 bases and J by 0 bases, with 9 bases left in between. The germline V gene encodes CDR1 SEHNR and CDR2 FQNEAQ (reference sequence). The CDR3 consists of 15 residues. CDR3 DNA: TGTGCCAGCAGCTTTGAGGGAGCCTCCTACAATGAGCAGTTCTTC. Translation gives CASSFEGASYNEQFF.

The CDR3 bases are TGTGCCAGCAGCGTAAGAGGTGCTGGGGAAAAACTGTTTTTT. Translation: CASSVRGAGEKLFF. The V gene is TRBV7-9, the J gene TRBJ1-4; D is unresolved. The CDR3 contains 14 residues. V was cut by 5 bases and J by 8 bases, with 15 bases left in between. Germline CDR1 SEHNR, CDR2 FQNEAQ (reference sequence).

This chain connects TRBV29-1 to TRBJ2-3; TRBD2 matches 8 bases. Germline V gene sequence: CDR1 SQVTM, CDR2 ANQGSEA. CDR3 size: 13 residues. V lost 6 bases and J lost 2; bases outside the gene matches: 4. The CDR3 protein is CSVGTRNTDTQYF. CDR3 bases: TGCAGCGTGGGGACTAGAAACACAGATACGCAGTATTTT.

This chain links TRBV7-9 with TRBJ2-3; TRBD2 aligns across 10 bases. V lost 4 bases and J lost 1; bases outside the gene matches: 5. The CDR3 is 16 amino acids. Germline CDR1 and CDR2: SEHNR and FQNEAQ (reference sequence). The CDR3, as DNA: TGTGCCAGCAGCTCACCGGGACTAGCGCGCACAGATACGCAGTATTTT. Translated: CASSSPGLARTDTQYF.

This chain joins TRBV28 and TRBJ1-2; TRBD1 agrees at 7 bases. V lost 3 bases to trimming and J lost 7 bases; unmatched junction nucleotides: 14. CDR1 MDHEN and CDR2 SYDVKM come from the germline V gene. The CDR3 extends over 16 amino acids. The CDR3 here is CASSFLGRQGVGGYTF. Here the CDR3 DNA reads TGTGCCAGCAGTTTTTTGGGGCGACAGGGTGTTGGTGGCTACACCTTC.

The chain employs TRBV28 and TRBJ2-4; TRBD2 might be the D (6 bases). Trimming took 2 bases from V and 6 from J, leaving 14 bases between them. Germline lookup yields CDR1 MDHEN and CDR2 SYDVKM. The CDR3 totals 15 residues. The CDR3 protein is CASSLDGLGGNIQYF. DNA of the CDR3: TGTGCCAGCAGTTTAGATGGGCTCGGGGGAAACATTCAGTACTTC. The whole variable domain, filled in from reference TRBV28 and TRBJ2-4, reads DVKVTQSSRYLVKRTGEKVFLECVQDMDHENMFWYRQDPGLGLRLIYFSYDVKMKEKGDIPEGYSVSREKKERFSLILESASTNQTSMYLCASSLDGLGGNIQYFGAGTRLSVL.

This clone was seen a handful of times. This chain uses TRBV30 with TRBJ2-2, with 7 bases fitting TRBD1. Germline V lookup: CDR1 GTSNPN, CDR2 SVGIG (reference sequence). V lost 2 bases to trimming and J lost 0 bases; unmatched junction nucleotides: 6. The CDR3 consists of 16 residues. For the CDR3, the DNA is TGTGCCTGGAGTACACGGACAGGCACGAACACCGGGGAGCTGTTTTTT. The encoded protein is CAWSTRTGTNTGELFF.

CDR3: CASSVAQGGAGAFF. CDR3 nucleotide sequence: TGTGCCAGCAGCGTAGCTCAAGGGGGTGCTGGAGCTTTCTTT. The chain joins TRBV9 to TRBJ1-1; maybe TRBD1 (6 bases). Trimming removed 0 bases from V and 10 bases from J, with 16 bases in between. Germline values: CDR1 SGDLS, CDR2 YYNGEE. The CDR3 consists of 14 residues.

V and J are TRBV28 and TRBJ1-2; TRBD1 aligns across 8 bases. CDR1 and CDR2 (germline): MDHEN, SYDVKM. The CDR3 sequence is 15 residues long. Trimming at V came to 2 bases and at J to 6 bases, leaving 8 bases not matched to a gene. The DNA of the CDR3 is TGTGCCAGCAGTTTAGGCAGGGGGCAGTATAATGGCTACACCTTC. Translating it yields CASSLGRGQYNGYTF.

This clone was counted once. This sequence joins TRBV27 and TRBJ1-2; no clear D. With 1 base removed from V and 4 bases from J, the gap between germline ends came to 16 bases. The CDR3 runs 16 residues. CDR1 is MNHEY, CDR2 SMNVEV, per germline (reference sequence). This chain's CDR3 is CASSLYPNGVPYGYTF. As DNA, the CDR3 is TGTGCCAGCAGTTTATACCCTAACGGAGTCCCCTATGGCTACACCTTC.

The rearrangement links TRBV27 to TRBJ1-2; the match to TRBD1 covers 8 bases. The CDR3 spans 15 residues. The germline CDR1 and CDR2 sequences are MNHEY and SMNVEV (reference sequence). Trimming at V came to 3 bases and at J to 2 bases, leaving 5 bases not matched to a gene. The CDR3 loop is CASSLTGALNYGYTF. In DNA, the CDR3 is TGTGCCAGCAGTTTGACAGGGGCCCTCAACTATGGCTACACCTTC.

V is TRBV11-1 and J is TRBJ2-7; possible D gene TRBD1, 5 bases. The CDR3 runs to 15 residues. Germline V CDR1 and CDR2: SGHAT, FQDESV (reference sequence). V lost 4 bases and J lost 2, with 15 bases in between. DNA of the CDR3: TGTGCCAGCAGCTGGACACCTTCGGAGACCTACGAGCAGTACTTC. This sequence encodes CASSWTPSETYEQYF.

The CDR3 nucleotides read TGTGCCAGCAGTCCTCTAGCGGGAGGGAGCTCCTACGAGCAGTACTTC. Translating it yields CASSPLAGGSSYEQYF. The chain has TRBV28 and TRBJ2-7, with 12 bases fitting TRBD2. The CDR3 extends over 16 amino acids. V shed 5 bases, J shed 0 bases, and the junction held 5 bases outside the gene matches. CDR1 is MDHEN and CDR2 is SYDVKM in the germline V gene.

This clone showed up just once. The rearrangement uses TRBV30 and TRBJ2-4; D may be TRBD2 (6 bases). In germline, CDR1 is GTSNPN, CDR2 SVGIG (reference sequence). CDR3 length: 15 amino acids. Deletions cut 3 bases from V and 0 bases from J, with 12 bases between. CDR3 sequence: CAWRIKGLAKNIQYF. CDR3 nucleotides: TGTGCCTGGAGAATAAAGGGACTAGCCAAAAACATTCAGTACTTC.

The rearrangement uses TRBV7-2 and TRBJ1-1, with D unclear. This CDR3 region has 15 residues. Germline lookup yields CDR1 SGHTA and CDR2 FQGNSA. Trimming removed 1 base at V and 3 bases at J, with 12 bases between. The DNA of the CDR3 is TGTGCCAGCAGCTTAGACCTAGTAAGATACACTGAAGCTTTCTTT. This gives the protein CASSLDLVRYTEAFF.

V gene TRBV13 combines with J gene TRBJ2-2; 7 bases map to TRBD2. The CDR3 is made up of 16 amino acids. The trim removed 3 bases at V and 0 bases at J, leaving 4 bases unmatched. Germline V gene data show CDR1 as PRHDT and CDR2 as FYEKMQ (reference sequence). The CDR3 sequence: CASSFSGTTNTGELFF. In DNA, the CDR3 is TGTGCCAGCAGCTTTTCCGGGACTACGAACACCGGGGAGCTGTTTTTT.